This TCR beta chain was sequenced in a study of neurological immune-mediated disorders. General study points: The absence of shared CDR3 amino acid sequences among expanded clones across subjects suggests private repertoires in all groups.

Deletions cut 4 bases from V and 4 bases from J, with 20 bases between. The CDR3 runs 17 residues. Germline V gives CDR1 SGHRS, CDR2 YFSETQ. By 5'RACE with 10-nucleotide random UMIs, the cDNA was made. TCRdb re-derived calls from the 5' RACE reads in MiXCR, one entry per CDR3 protein. The table lists tens of thousands of distinct CDR3 sequences, approximately 14% of them singletons, with 6.8% in the top ten. In its sample, this clonotype was seen many times. Its antigen is unidentified. Material: PBMCs. This rearrangement joins TRBV5-1 to TRBJ2-2, with D perhaps TRBD2 (6 bases). This clonotype originated in a woman between 50 and 59 years old in good health. The CDR3 spells CASSGGFAPSVTGELFF. In DNA form, the CDR3 reads TGCGCCAGCAGCGGGGGGTTCGCCCCCTCGGTCACCGGGGAGCTGTTTTTT.